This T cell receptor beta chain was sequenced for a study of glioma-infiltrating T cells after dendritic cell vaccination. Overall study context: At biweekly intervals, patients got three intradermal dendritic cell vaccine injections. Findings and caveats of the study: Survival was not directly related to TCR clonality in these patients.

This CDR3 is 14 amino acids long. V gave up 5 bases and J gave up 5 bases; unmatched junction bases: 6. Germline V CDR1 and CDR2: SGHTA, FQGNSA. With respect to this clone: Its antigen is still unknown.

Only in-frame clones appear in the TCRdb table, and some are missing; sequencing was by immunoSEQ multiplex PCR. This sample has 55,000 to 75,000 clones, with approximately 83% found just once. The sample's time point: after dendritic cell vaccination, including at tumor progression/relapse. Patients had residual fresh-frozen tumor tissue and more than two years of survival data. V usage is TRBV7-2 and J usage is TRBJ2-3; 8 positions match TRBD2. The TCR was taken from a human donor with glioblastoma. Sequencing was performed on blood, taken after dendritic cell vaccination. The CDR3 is CASSISGVEDTQYF. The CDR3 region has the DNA TGTGCCAGCAGCATTAGCGGGGTGGAAGATACGCAGTATTTT.